Listed here are 30 T cell receptor beta chains from one sample, sequenced in a study of regulatory T cells in long-lasting Graves disease. Library construction for TCR beta used iRepertoire HTBI primers and Arm-PCR of CDR3 regions. TCRdb fed the multiplex PCR reads into MiXCR, producing one record per CDR3 protein. This table has approximately 310,000 distinct CDR3 sequences, 15% to 20% appearing once. Time point: newly diagnosed GD, antithyroid drugs for less than 3 months. The authors made the TCR library using RNA they extracted from PBMCs. Sequenced here: peripheral blood mononuclear cells (PBMCs), sampled at new diagnosis, from a patient treated with antithyroid drugs. The receptors were gathered from a female donor with Graves disease.

This clonotype has a count of ten or more. The chain has TRBV20-1 and TRBJ2-5; 8 bases map to TRBD1. The CDR3 extends over 12 amino acids. With 5 bases clipped from V and 4 bases from J, the junction kept 3 bases outside the gene matches. Germline CDR1 is DFQATT and CDR2 is SNEGSKA (reference sequence). The chain's CDR3 is CSADRGAETQYF. CDR3 DNA: TGCAGTGCTGACAGGGGAGCAGAGACCCAGTACTTC.

This clonotype has ten or more counts. V gene TRBV6-1 combines with J gene TRBJ1-1, with 8 bases fitting TRBD1. CDR3 length: 15 amino acids. Germline lookup yields CDR1 MNHNS and CDR2 SASEGT. V shed 6 bases and J 0 bases; nucleotides not matched to a gene: 6. CDR3 nucleotide sequence: TGTGCCAGCAGGGAACCAGGGGGCGTGAACACTGAAGCTTTCTTT. This encodes CASREPGGVNTEAFF.

This clonotype has ten or more counts. The genes are TRBV12-3 or TRBV12-4 and TRBJ2-7, with D uncertain. Trimming removed 3 bases from V and 5 bases from J, with 11 bases in between. This CDR3 has 13 amino acids. The CDR3 loop reads CASSLPELHEQYF. The CDR3 DNA follows: TGTGCCAGCAGTTTGCCCGAGCTCCACGAGCAGTACTTC.

In this sample, this clonotype turned up many times. The gene calls are TRBV4-2 and TRBJ1-1, with no clear D. V shed 0 bases and J shed 7 bases, with 9 bases lying between them. Germline V gives CDR1 LGHNA, CDR2 YNFKEQ. CDR3 length: 13 amino acids. CDR3 amino acids: CASSQEFYDEAFF. The CDR3 DNA sequence: TGTGCCAGCAGCCAAGAATTTTACGATGAAGCTTTCTTT.

In this sample, this clonotype turned up many times. The chain recombines TRBV27 with TRBJ2-1; 11 bases align to TRBD1. Unmatched junction bases numbered 6, after V lost 5 bases and J lost 6 bases. This CDR3 spans 15 amino acids. CDR1 is MNHEY, CDR2 SMNVEV, per germline (reference sequence). The CDR3 is CASSPGTGGSNEQFF. The CDR3 DNA reads TGTGCCAGCAGTCCCGGGACAGGGGGATCCAATGAGCAGTTCTTC.

The sample holds many counts of this clonotype. The chain carries TRBV2 and TRBJ1-3; no reliable D call. Germline V gives CDR1 SNHLY, CDR2 FYNNEI. Between the trimmed V and J ends, which lost 7 bases and 7 bases, there was a span of 8 bases. This CDR3 has 11 residues. This chain's CDR3 is CASIFSNTIYF. Here the CDR3 DNA reads TGTGCCAGCATATTCAGTAACACCATATATTTT.

At least ten counts were recorded for this clonotype. As DNA, the CDR3 is TGTGCCAGCAGCTTGTGGGCGCAGCGCAATGAGCAGTTCTTC. As protein: CASSLWAQRNEQFF. V and J are TRBV5-8 and TRBJ2-1; no definite D call. V lost 1 base to trimming and J lost 6 bases, with 11 bases between them. Germline CDR1 SGHTS, CDR2 YDEGEE. The CDR3 is 14 residues long. Full variable domain (remainder filled in from reference TRBV5-8 and TRBJ2-1): EAGVTQSPTHLIKTRGQQATLRCSPISGHTSVYWYQQALGLGLQFLLWYDEGEERNRGNFPPRFSGRQFPNYSSELNVNALELEDSALYLCASSLWAQRNEQFFGPGTRLTVL.

This clonotype was seen repeatedly, ten times or more. This rearrangement joins TRBV2 to TRBJ1-4, with unresolved D. V lost 3 bases and J lost 0, with 17 bases in between. Germline-derived CDR1 and CDR2 are SNHLY and FYNNEI. This CDR3 is built from 18 residues. Here the CDR3 reads CASSDSPVRVATNEKLFF. CDR3 nucleotide sequence: TGTGCCAGCAGTGATTCCCCAGTGCGAGTTGCAACTAATGAAAAACTGTTTTTT.

This clonotype was recorded at least ten times. The chain is built from TRBV20-1 and TRBJ2-1; no definite D call. The V end lost 0 bases, the J end lost 7 bases, and 7 bases lay between the germline ends. Germline V gives CDR1 DFQATT, CDR2 SNEGSKA (reference sequence). This CDR3 is 12 amino acids long. Here the CDR3 DNA reads TGCAGTGCTAGAGATGATGGAAATGAGCAGTTCTTC. Translated, it gives CSARDDGNEQFF.

This clonotype was found a few times. This CDR3 reads CASSLVGGLNTGELFF. The CDR3 DNA reads TGTGCCAGCAGCTTAGTAGGGGGCTTGAACACCGGGGAGCTGTTTTTT. This rearrangement joins TRBV7-6 to TRBJ2-2; 7 positions agree with TRBD1. CDR3 length: 16 residues. Germline loops: CDR1 SGHVS, CDR2 FNYEAQ. The trim removed 1 base at V and 1 base at J, leaving 3 bases unmatched.

The V call is TRBV6-2 or TRBV6-3, the J call TRBJ2-1; 7 positions match TRBD2. Germline V lookup: CDR1 MNHEY, CDR2 SVGEGT. CDR3 length equals 14 residues. The junction had 11 bases not matched to a gene; V was cut back by 8 bases and J by 7 bases. CDR3 nucleotide sequence: TGTGCCAGCCGGAGGGCGGGAGCGCGGAATGAGCAGTTCTTC. Translation: CASRRAGARNEQFF.

In this sample, this clonotype turned up many times. The chain couples TRBV24-1 to TRBJ2-3; D ambiguous. The CDR3 is 12 residues long. V dropped 5 bases and J dropped 2 bases, with 4 bases sitting between them. Germline V lookup: CDR1 KGHDR, CDR2 SFDVKD. The CDR3: CATSAYTDTQYF. Here the CDR3 DNA reads TGTGCCACCAGTGCCTACACAGATACGCAGTATTTT.

The chain employs TRBV20-1 and TRBJ2-5; possibly TRBD2 for D (5 bases). Germline V gene lookup returns CDR1 DFQATT and CDR2 SNEGSKA (reference sequence). The length of the CDR3 is 14 residues. With 6 bases removed from V and 5 bases from J, the gap between germline ends came to 19 bases. The CDR3 spells CSASSLRGPETQYF. The CDR3 DNA reads TGCAGTGCGAGTTCGCTACGAGGGCCGGAGACCCAGTACTTC.

This clonotype was picked up a small number of times. This chain uses TRBV19 with TRBJ2-5; 10 nucleotides agree with TRBD1. The CDR3 totals 14 residues. Germline V gene lookup returns CDR1 LNHDA and CDR2 SQIVND (reference sequence). Unmatched junction bases numbered 7, after V lost 8 bases and J lost 4 bases. The CDR3 loop reads CASADRGQGETQYF. The CDR3 nucleotides are TGTGCCAGTGCCGACAGGGGGCAGGGAGAGACCCAGTACTTC.

This clonotype has at least ten counts. V and J are TRBV29-1 and TRBJ2-7; a possible D gene is TRBD1 (6 bases). CDR1 and CDR2 (germline): SQVTM, ANQGSEA. Trimming took 7 bases from V and 4 from J, leaving 11 bases between them. This CDR3 is built from 11 residues. The CDR3 here is CSANRGYEQYF. The CDR3 DNA follows: TGCAGCGCTAATAGGGGGTACGAGCAGTACTTC.

The sample holds many counts of this clonotype. The rearrangement uses TRBV7-9 and TRBJ2-3; possibly TRBD2 for D (6 bases). CDR1 SEHNR and CDR2 FQNEAQ come from the germline V gene (reference sequence). Trimming left V 5 bases short and J 6 bases short, with 21 bases between. The CDR3 is 16 residues long. The chain's CDR3 is CASSRIRDSWGDTQYF. Written as DNA, the CDR3 is TGTGCCAGCAGCCGGATACGGGACTCCTGGGGGGATACGCAGTATTTT.

This clonotype showed up many times. This rearrangement joins TRBV12-3 or TRBV12-4 to TRBJ1-6, with 9 bases matching TRBD1. This CDR3 is 16 amino acids long. The V and J ends lost 6 bases and 4 bases, in that order; junction bases with no gene match: 7. The CDR3 sequence: CASSGPGTGYNSPLHF. CDR3 coding DNA: TGTGCCAGCAGCGGTCCCGGGACAGGGTATAATTCACCCCTCCACTTT.

This clonotype was counted at least ten times. The rearrangement uses TRBV5-6 and TRBJ2-3; unclear D gene. The germline V and J ends were trimmed by 2 bases and 3 bases, with 4 bases remaining between them. CDR3 length: 12 amino acids. Germline-derived CDR1 and CDR2 are SGHDT and YYEEEE. CDR3 sequence (DNA): TGTGCCAGCAGCTTTCAGACAGATACGCAGTATTTT. Translated, it gives CASSFQTDTQYF.

This clonotype was counted at least ten times. The rearrangement uses TRBV10-3 and TRBJ2-7; 13 nucleotides match TRBD2. This CDR3 has 14 amino acids. J was trimmed by 7 bases and V by 4 bases; bases with no gene match: 4. From germline, CDR1 is ENHRY and CDR2 SYGVKD. CDR3 residues: CAISGGLAGVEQYF. In DNA form, the CDR3 reads TGTGCCATCAGTGGAGGACTAGCGGGAGTTGAGCAGTACTTC.

This clonotype appeared many times. This chain connects TRBV20-1 to TRBJ2-7; D not resolved. The CDR3 has 12 residues. Germline loops: CDR1 DFQATT, CDR2 SNEGSKA (reference sequence). Trimming took off 3 bases at V and 4 bases at J, with 10 bases between the two ends. In DNA form, the CDR3 reads TGCAGTGCTAGCCGAAAGTCTTACGAGCAGTACTTC. It codes for CSASRKSYEQYF.

At least ten counts were recorded for this clonotype. This sequence joins TRBV12-5 and TRBJ2-7; D not certain. Germline V gives CDR1 LGHNT, CDR2 FRNRAP. The V end lost 4 bases, the J end lost 6 bases, and 7 bases lay between the germline ends. The CDR3 is 11 residues long. The CDR3 here is CASGSFGEQYF. Here the CDR3 DNA reads TGTGCTAGTGGTTCCTTCGGCGAGCAGTACTTC.

This clonotype was found many times. The chain has TRBV5-4 and TRBJ2-5; 8 bases fit TRBD2. The J segment lost 2 bases and the V segment lost 5 bases, leaving 8 bases of the junction unmatched. This CDR3 is 15 amino acids long. Germline V lookup: CDR1 SGHNT, CDR2 YYREEE (reference sequence). The CDR3 protein is CASRASGSFQETQYF. The CDR3 bases are TGTGCCAGCAGAGCAAGCGGGAGTTTTCAAGAGACCCAGTACTTC.

This clonotype has a count of ten or more. This chain joins TRBV18 and TRBJ1-5; D unresolved. Deletions cut 5 bases from V and 5 bases from J, with 10 bases between. Germline values: CDR1 KGHSH, CDR2 LQKENI. The CDR3 length is 13 residues. The CDR3 here is CASSRVGDQPQHF. In nucleotides, the CDR3 is TGTGCCAGCTCAAGGGTCGGGGATCAGCCCCAGCATTTT.

Many counts were recorded for this clonotype. J is TRBJ2-2 and V is TRBV24-1, with D possibly matching TRBD1 (6 bases). Looked up from germline, CDR1 is KGHDR and CDR2 is SFDVKD. Between the trimmed V and J ends, which lost 5 bases and 5 bases, there was a span of 11 bases. This CDR3 comprises 14 residues. This chain's CDR3 is CATSGWQGTGELFF. CDR3 DNA sequence: TGTGCCACCAGTGGGTGGCAGGGGACCGGGGAGCTGTTTTTT.

Remarks on this clonotype: This may be a read error, as it is one base from a much larger clone. This chain joins TRBV7-8 and TRBJ2-1; D assignment may be TRBD1 or TRBD2 (5 bases each). Germline assignment: CDR1 SGHVS and CDR2 FQNEAQ. This CDR3 is built from 15 residues. CDR3: CASSPGTRSYNVQFF. Here the CDR3 DNA reads TGTGCCAGCAGCCCGGGGACCCGCTCCTACAATGTGCAGTTCTTC.

This clonotype was found many times. The chain has TRBV5-1 and TRBJ2-6, with D possibly called TRBD1 or TRBD2 (5 bases each). Germline-derived CDR1 and CDR2 are SGHRS and YFSETQ. V was pared by 0 bases and J by 4 bases, with 8 bases between. CDR3 length: 15 amino acids. CDR3 nucleotides: TGCGCCAGCAGCTTGGAGGGGACCGGGGCCAACGTCCTGACTTTC. Encoded protein: CASSLEGTGANVLTF.

The sample holds a few counts of this clonotype. V usage is TRBV6-5 and J usage is TRBJ1-2; a possible D gene is TRBD1 (5 bases). The V gene's germline CDR1 is MNHEY and CDR2 SVGAGI. The CDR3 has 15 residues. V was clipped by 0 bases and J by 2 bases, with 10 bases between them. CDR3 amino acids: CASSYSRDSNYGYTF. CDR3 DNA sequence: TGTGCCAGCAGTTACTCCCGGGACTCCAACTATGGCTACACCTTC.

This clonotype was picked up many times. The chain recombines TRBV6-5 with TRBJ2-2; D remains unclear. The ends were cut back, 4 bases at V and 0 bases at J, with 9 bases in the middle. The CDR3 runs 15 residues. CDR1 MNHEY and CDR2 SVGAGI come from the germline V gene. As DNA, the CDR3 is TGTGCCAGCAGTTTGCGTGCTACGAACACCGGGGAGCTGTTTTTT. It yields the protein CASSLRATNTGELFF.

The table lists this clonotype with many counts. The chain links TRBV3-1 to TRBJ2-5, with D uncertain. The CDR3 is 15 residues long. Germline CDR1 is LGHDT and CDR2 is YNNKEL (reference sequence). Between the trimmed V and J ends, which lost 0 bases and 3 bases, there was a span of 11 bases. CDR3 protein: CASSQERLNEETQYF. The DNA of the CDR3 is TGTGCCAGCAGCCAAGAGCGTCTGAACGAAGAGACCCAGTACTTC.

This clonotype was picked up a small number of times. The rearrangement joins TRBV7-8 to TRBJ1-2; D unresolved. The CDR3 is 13 amino acids. Germline V gene lookup returns CDR1 SGHVS and CDR2 FQNEAQ. Between the trimmed V and J ends, which lost 4 bases and 3 bases, there was a span of 9 bases. The CDR3 is CASSSAWDYGYTF. DNA for the CDR3: TGTGCCAGCAGCTCCGCCTGGGACTATGGCTACACCTTC. Based on the CDR3 plus reference TRBV7-8 and TRBJ1-2, the full variable domain is GAGVSQSPRYKVAKRGQDVALRCDPISGHVSLFWYQQALGQGPEFLTYFQNEAQLDKSGLPSDRFFAERPEGSVSTLKIQRTQQEDSAVYLCASSSAWDYGYTFGSGTRLTVV.